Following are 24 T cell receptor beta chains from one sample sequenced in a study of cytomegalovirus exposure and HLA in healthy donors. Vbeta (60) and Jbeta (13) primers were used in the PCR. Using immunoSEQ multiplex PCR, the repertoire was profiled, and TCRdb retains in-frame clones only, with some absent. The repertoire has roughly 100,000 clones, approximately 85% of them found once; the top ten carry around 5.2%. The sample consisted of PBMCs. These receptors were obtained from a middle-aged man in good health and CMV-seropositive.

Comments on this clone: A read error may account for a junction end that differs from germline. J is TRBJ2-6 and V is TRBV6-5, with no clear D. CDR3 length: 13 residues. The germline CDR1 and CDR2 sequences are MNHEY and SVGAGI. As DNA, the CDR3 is TGTGCCAGCAGTTCCCGTTCCCCCAACGGCCTGACTTTC. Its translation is CASSSRSPNGLTF.

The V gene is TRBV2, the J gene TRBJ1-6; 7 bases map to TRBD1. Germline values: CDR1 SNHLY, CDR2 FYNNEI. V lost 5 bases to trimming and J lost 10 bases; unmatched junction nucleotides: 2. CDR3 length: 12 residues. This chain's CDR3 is CASSTGESPLHF. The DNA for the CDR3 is TGTGCCAGCAGTACAGGGGAATCACCCCTCCACTTT.

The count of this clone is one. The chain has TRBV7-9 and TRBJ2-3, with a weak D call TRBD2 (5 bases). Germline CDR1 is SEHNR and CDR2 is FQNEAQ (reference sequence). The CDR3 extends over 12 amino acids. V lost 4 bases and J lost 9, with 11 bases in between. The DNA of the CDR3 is TGTGCCAGCAGCTCGACTACTGGCACGCAGTATTTT. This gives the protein CASSSTTGTQYF.

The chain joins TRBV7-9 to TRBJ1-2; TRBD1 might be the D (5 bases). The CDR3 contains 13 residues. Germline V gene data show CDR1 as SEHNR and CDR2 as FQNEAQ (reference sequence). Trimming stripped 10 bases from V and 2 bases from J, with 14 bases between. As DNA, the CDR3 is TGTGCCACCACGACAGAATGGAACTATGGCTACACCTTC. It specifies CATTTEWNYGYTF.

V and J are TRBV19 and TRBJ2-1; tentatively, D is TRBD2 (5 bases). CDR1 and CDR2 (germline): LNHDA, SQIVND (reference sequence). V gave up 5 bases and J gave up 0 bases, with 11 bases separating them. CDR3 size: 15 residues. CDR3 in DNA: TGTGCCAGTAGTCGCGGAGGAAGCTCCTACAATGAGCAGTTCTTC. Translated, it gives CASSRGGSSYNEQFF.

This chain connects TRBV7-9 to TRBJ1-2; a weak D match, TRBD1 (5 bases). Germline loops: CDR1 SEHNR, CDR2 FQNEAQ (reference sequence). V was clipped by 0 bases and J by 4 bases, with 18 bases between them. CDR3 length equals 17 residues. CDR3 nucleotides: TGTGCCAGCAGCTTAGCTGCAGACAGCGCAACCTCCTATGGCTACACCTTC. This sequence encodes CASSLAADSATSYGYTF.

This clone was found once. In DNA, the CDR3 is TGTGCCAGCAGCTCTTGGCGGGGGGATCAAGAGACCCAGTACTTC. It encodes CASSSWRGDQETQYF. The chain combines TRBV5-6 with TRBJ2-5; 8 bases are a match to TRBD2. The germline V gene encodes CDR1 SGHDT and CDR2 YYEEEE. The CDR3 covers 15 residues. V lost 3 bases and J lost 2; bases outside the gene matches: 6.

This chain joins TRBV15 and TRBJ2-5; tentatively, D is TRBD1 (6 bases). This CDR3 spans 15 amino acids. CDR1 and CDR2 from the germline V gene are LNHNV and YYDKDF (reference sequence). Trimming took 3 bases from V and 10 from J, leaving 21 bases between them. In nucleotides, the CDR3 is TGTGCCACCAGCAGGACAGGAGAGGGCCCGGGTGACCAGTACTTC. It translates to CATSRTGEGPGDQYF.

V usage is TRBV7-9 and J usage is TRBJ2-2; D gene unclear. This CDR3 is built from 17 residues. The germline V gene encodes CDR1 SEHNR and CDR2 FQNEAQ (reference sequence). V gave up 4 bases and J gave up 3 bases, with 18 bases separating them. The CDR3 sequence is CASSSSGWVRYTGELFF. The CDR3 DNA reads TGTGCCAGCAGCTCCTCCGGTTGGGTGAGGTACACCGGGGAGCTGTTTTTT.

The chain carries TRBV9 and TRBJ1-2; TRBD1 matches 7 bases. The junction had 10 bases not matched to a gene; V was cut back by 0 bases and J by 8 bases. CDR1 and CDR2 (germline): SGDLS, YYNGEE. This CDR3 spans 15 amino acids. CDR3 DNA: TGTGCCAGCAGCGTAGCTCCCGACAGGGTGTACGGCTACACCTTC. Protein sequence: CASSVAPDRVYGYTF.

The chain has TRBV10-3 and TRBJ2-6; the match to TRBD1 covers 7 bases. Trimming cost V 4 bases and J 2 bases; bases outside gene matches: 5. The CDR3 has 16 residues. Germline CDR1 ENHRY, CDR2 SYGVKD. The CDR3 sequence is CAISGYDRAGANVLTF. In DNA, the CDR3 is TGTGCCATCAGTGGTTATGACAGGGCTGGGGCCAACGTCCTGACTTTC.

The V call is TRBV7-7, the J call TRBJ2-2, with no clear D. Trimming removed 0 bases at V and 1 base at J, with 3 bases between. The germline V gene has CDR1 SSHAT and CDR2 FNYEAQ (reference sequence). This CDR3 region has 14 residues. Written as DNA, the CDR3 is TGTGCCAGCAGCTTAGCACTGAACACCGGGGAGCTGTTTTTT. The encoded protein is CASSLALNTGELFF.

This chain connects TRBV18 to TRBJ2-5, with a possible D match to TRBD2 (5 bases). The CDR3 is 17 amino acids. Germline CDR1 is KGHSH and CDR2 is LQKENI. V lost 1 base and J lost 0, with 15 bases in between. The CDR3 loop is CASSPLQERAHQETQYF. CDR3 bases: TGTGCCAGCTCACCACTTCAGGAGAGGGCCCACCAAGAGACCCAGTACTTC.

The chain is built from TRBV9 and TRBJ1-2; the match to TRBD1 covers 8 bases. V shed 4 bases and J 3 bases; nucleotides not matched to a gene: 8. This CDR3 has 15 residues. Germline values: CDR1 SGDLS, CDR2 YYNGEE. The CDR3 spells CASSPRTGMDYGYTF. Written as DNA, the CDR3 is TGTGCCAGCAGCCCCCGGACAGGGATGGACTATGGCTACACCTTC.

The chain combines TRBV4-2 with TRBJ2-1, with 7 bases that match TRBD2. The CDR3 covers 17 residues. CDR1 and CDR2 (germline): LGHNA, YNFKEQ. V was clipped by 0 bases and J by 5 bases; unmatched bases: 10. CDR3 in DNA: TGTGCCAGCAGCCAAGAAATCCTCGGAGCGGGGAACAATGAGCAGTTCTTC. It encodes CASSQEILGAGNNEQFF.

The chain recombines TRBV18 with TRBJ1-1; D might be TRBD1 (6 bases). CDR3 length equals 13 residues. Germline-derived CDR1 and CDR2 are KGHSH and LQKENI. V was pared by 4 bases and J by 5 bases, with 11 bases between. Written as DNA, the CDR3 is TGTGCCAGCTCACAATCAGGGGATACTGAAGCTTTCTTT. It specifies CASSQSGDTEAFF.

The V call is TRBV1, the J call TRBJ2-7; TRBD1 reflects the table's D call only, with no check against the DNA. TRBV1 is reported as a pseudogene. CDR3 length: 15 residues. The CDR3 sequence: CTSSQEWDRGYEQYF. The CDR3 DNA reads TGCACCAGCAGCCAAGAATGGGACAGGGGTTACGAGCAGTACTTC.

CDR3 coding DNA: TGTGCCAGTAGTATACCGAGCGGAAATGAGCAGTTCTTC. Amino acid sequence: CASSIPSGNEQFF. The chain has TRBV19 and TRBJ2-1; the D gene is possibly TRBD2 (5 bases). V dropped 2 bases and J dropped 7 bases, with 9 bases sitting between them. The CDR3 runs 13 residues. Germline CDR1 and CDR2: LNHDA and SQIVND (reference sequence).

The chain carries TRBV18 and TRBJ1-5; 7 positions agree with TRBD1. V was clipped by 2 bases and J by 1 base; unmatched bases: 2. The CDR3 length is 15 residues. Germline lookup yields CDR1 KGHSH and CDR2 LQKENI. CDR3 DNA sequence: TGTGCCAGCTCACCAATGGGACAGAGCAATCAGCCCCAGCATTTT. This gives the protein CASSPMGQSNQPQHF. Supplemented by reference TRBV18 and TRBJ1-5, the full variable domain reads NAGVMQNPRHLVRRRGQEARLRCSPMKGHSHVYWYRQLPEEGLKFMVYLQKENIIDESGMPKERFSAEFPKEGPSILRIQQVVRGDSAAYFCASSPMGQSNQPQHFGDGTRLSIL.

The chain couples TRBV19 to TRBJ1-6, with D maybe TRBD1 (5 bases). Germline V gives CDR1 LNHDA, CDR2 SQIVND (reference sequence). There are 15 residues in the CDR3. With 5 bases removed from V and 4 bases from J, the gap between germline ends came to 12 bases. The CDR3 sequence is CASSLRQSYNSPLHF. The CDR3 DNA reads TGTGCCAGTAGTCTTCGACAGTCGTATAATTCACCCCTCCACTTT.

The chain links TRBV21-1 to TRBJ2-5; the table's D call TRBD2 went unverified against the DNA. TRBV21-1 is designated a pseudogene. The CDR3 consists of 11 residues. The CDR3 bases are TGTGCCAGCAGCCCCCCGGTGACCCAGTACTTC. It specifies CASSPPVTQYF.

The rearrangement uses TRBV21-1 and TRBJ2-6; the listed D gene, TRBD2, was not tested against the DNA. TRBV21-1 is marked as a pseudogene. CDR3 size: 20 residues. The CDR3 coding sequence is TGTGCCAGCAGCCTAGGACTAGCGGGGGGCTTAAGCTCTGGGGCCAACGTCCTGACTTTC. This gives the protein CASSLGLAGGLSSGANVLTF.

The CDR3 sequence is CASSEWQGPYNEQFF. DNA of the CDR3: TGTGCCAGCAGTGAATGGCAGGGGCCCTACAATGAGCAGTTCTTC. The chain employs TRBV2 and TRBJ2-1, with D maybe TRBD1 (6 bases). Germline CDR1 SNHLY, CDR2 FYNNEI. V lost 2 bases, J lost 2 bases, and 10 bases lay in between. The CDR3 totals 15 residues.

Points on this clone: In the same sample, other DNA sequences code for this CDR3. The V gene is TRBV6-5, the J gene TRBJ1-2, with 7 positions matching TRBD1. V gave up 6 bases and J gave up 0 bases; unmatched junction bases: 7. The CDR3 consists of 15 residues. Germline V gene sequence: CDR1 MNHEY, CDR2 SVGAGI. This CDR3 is CASRDWDSTNYGYTF. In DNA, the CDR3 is TGTGCCAGCAGGGACTGGGACAGCACTAACTATGGCTACACCTTC.